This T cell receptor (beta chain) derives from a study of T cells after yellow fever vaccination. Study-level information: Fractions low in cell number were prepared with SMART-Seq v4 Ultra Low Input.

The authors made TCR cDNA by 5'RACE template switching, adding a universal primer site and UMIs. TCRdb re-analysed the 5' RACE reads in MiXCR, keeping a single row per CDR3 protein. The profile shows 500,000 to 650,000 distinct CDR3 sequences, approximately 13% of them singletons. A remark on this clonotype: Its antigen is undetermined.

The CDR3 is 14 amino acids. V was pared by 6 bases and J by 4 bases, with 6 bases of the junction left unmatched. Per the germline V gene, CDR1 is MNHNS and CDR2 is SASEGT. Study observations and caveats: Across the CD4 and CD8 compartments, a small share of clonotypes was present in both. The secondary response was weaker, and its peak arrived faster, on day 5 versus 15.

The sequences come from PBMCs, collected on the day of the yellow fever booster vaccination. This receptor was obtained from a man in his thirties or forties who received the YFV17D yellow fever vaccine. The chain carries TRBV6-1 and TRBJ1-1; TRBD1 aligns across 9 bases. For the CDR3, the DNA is TGTGCCAGCAGATCACAGGGGGCAGGCACTGAAGCTTTCTTT. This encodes CASRSQGAGTEAFF.